This note documents a single T cell receptor beta chain sequence. Its target is unknown. The data are from a study of CD8+ T cells in alopecia areata. Background on the study: A 6-month period off drug followed tofacitinib, which lasted 6 to 18 months. For treated patients, severity scores reflected the percentage of scalp area affected.

In each case, RNA was isolated and then reverse transcribed into cDNA as the sequencing template. TCRdb's copy holds only in-frame clones and misses some; the assay was immunoSEQ multiplex PCR. Of about 210,000 clones listed, over 60% are singletons. Stated treatment: oral pan-JAK inhibitor, 5-10 mg twice daily. Peripheral blood and lesional scalp punch biopsies came from alopecia areata patients. Study-wide findings and caveats: On tofacitinib, scalp and blood still held many of the expanded lesional clones.

This clonotype was obtained from a human donor with alopecia areata. This material consisted of CD4+ T cells sorted from blood, taken at week 4, from a patient treated with tofacitinib.

The CDR3 bases are TGTGCCACCGCCGGGACAGGAAATTCACCCCTCCACTTT. The encoded protein is CATAGTGNSPLHF. This sequence joins TRBV10-3 and TRBJ1-6; 8 bases match TRBD1. The CDR3 runs 13 residues. The ends lost 10 bases at V and 7 bases at J; junction bases unmatched: 6. The germline V gene has CDR1 ENHRY and CDR2 SYGVKD.